This TCR beta chain was documented in a study of cytomegalovirus exposure and HLA in healthy donors. The PCR made use of 60 Vbeta and 13 Jbeta primers. Using immunoSEQ multiplex PCR, the repertoire was profiled, and TCRdb retains in-frame clones only, with some absent. This sample yields 130,000 to 150,000 clones, of which approximately 79% are seen a single time; just over 8.5% belongs to the top ten. This sequence was found in a woman aged 45 to 65 in good health and CMV-seropositive. Specimen: PBMCs.

The CDR3 region is CASSLGTVTREKLFF. CDR3 in DNA: TGTGCCAGCAGCTTAGGCACAGTGACACGAGAAAAACTGTTTTTT. The chain is built from TRBV11-3 and TRBJ1-4; D ambiguous. This CDR3 has 15 residues. Between the trimmed V and J ends, which lost 1 base and 8 bases, there was a span of 14 bases. CDR1 and CDR2 from the germline V gene are SGHNT and YENEEA.